This TCR beta chain stems from a study of sequential checkpoint blockade in melanoma. Treatment noted: randomized to nivolumab then ipilimumab (arm A) or the reverse (arm B). Unmatched junction bases numbered 8, after V lost 4 bases and J lost 4 bases. The CDR3 loop spans 15 amino acids. Germline V lookup: CDR1 MNHGY, CDR2 SAAAGT. Using immunoSEQ multiplex PCR, the repertoire was profiled, and TCRdb retains in-frame clones only, with some absent. The table shows some 40,000 clones, with roughly 32% occurring only once. This clone was seen more than once but under ten times. This sequence was found in a human donor with melanoma. The chain has TRBV6-8 and TRBJ1-1; 8 nucleotides line up with TRBD1. The sample was tumor tissue (inferred from file names), taken from a patient given nivolumab and ipilimumab in sequence. This CDR3 reads CASSLRTGTGTEAFF. The CDR3 DNA reads TGTGCCAGCAGTTTACGGACAGGGACAGGCACTGAAGCTTTCTTT.